This T cell receptor (beta chain) was profiled in a study of T-cell memory formation after mild COVID-19. This clonotype occurred many times. A single record per CDR3 protein comes from TCRdb applying MiXCR to the 5' RACE reads. The sample lists a few hundred thousand distinct CDR3 sequences, 16% occurring once. The J segment lost 3 bases and the V segment lost 6 bases, leaving 4 bases of the junction unmatched. Looked up from germline, CDR1 is LGHNA and CDR2 is YSLEER. This CDR3 has 13 residues. Sequenced sample: PBMCs or a T cell subset sorted from them (not recorded which). This clonotype was sampled from a man aged 18 to 29 who had mild COVID-19 (a few samples of this study predate the infection). Cell type and time point are not known. V usage is TRBV4-3 and J usage is TRBJ2-5; 7 bases are shared with TRBD1. DNA for the CDR3: TGCGCCAGCAGGCGTACAGGGGAAGAGACCCAGTACTTC. It translates to CASRRTGEETQYF.